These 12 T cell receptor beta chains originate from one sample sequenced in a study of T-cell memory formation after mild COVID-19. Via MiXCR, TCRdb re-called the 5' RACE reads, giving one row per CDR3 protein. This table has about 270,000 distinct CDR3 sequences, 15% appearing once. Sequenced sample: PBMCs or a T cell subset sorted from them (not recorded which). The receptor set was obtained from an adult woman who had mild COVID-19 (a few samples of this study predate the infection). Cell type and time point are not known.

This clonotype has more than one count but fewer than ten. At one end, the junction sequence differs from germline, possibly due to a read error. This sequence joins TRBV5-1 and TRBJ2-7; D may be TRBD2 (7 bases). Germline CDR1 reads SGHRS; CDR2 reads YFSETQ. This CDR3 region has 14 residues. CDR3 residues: CASRPDSLQGGGNF. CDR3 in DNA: TGCGCCAGCAGACCCGACTCCCTCCAAGGGGGGGGGAACTTC.

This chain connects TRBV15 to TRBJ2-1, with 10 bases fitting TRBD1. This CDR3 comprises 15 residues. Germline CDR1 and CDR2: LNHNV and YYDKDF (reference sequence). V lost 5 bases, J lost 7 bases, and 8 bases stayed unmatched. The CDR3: CATSGRQGARNEQFF. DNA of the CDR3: TGTGCCACCAGCGGCAGACAGGGGGCAAGGAATGAGCAGTTCTTC.

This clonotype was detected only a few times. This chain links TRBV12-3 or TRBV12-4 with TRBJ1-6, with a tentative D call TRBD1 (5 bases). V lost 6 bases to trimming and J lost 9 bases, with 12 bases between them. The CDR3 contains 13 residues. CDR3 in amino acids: CASSQGGRSPLHF. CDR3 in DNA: TGTGCCAGCAGCCAGGGAGGTCGTTCACCCCTCCACTTT.

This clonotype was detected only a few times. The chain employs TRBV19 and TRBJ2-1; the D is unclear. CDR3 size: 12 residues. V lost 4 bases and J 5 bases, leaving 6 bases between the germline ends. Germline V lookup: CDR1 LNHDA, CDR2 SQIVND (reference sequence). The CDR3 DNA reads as TGTGCCAGTAGTAGCAGAGACAATGAGCAGTTCTTC. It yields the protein CASSSRDNEQFF.

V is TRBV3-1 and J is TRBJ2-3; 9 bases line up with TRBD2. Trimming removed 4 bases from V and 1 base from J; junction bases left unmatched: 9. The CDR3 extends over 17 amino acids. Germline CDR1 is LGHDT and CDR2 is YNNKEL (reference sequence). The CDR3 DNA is TGTGCCAGCAGCCCACAACGCGGCGGGGGGGGCACAGATACGCAGTATTTT. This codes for CASSPQRGGGGTDTQYF.

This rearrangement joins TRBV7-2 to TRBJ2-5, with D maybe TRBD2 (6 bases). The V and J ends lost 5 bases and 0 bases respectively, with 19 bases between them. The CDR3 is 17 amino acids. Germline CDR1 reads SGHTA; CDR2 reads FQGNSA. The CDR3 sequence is CASSHERGSGNQETQYF. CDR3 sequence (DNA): TGTGCCAGCAGCCACGAGAGGGGTAGCGGAAACCAAGAGACCCAGTACTTC.

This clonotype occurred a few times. The CDR3 coding sequence is TGTGCCAGCAGTGGAGGGGGAGACCCCTACAATGAGCAGTTCTTC. As protein: CASSGGGDPYNEQFF. This chain connects TRBV9 to TRBJ2-1; either TRBD1 or TRBD2 may supply D (6 bases each). The CDR3 has 15 amino acids. In germline, CDR1 is SGDLS, CDR2 YYNGEE. Trimming left V 5 bases short and J 2 bases short, with 14 bases between.

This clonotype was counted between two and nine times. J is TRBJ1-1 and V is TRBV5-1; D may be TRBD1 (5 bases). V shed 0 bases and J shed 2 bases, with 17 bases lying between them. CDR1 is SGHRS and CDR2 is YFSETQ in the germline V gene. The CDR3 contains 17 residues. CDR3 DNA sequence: TGCGCCAGCAGCTTGGATCAACGCGAAGGGACCAACACTGAAGCTTTCTTT. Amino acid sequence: CASSLDQREGTNTEAFF.

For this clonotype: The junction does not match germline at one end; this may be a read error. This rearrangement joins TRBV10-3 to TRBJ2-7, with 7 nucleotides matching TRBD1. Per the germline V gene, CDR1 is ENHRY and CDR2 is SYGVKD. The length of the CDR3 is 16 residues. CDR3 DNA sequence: TGTGCCACCAGTGGAACAGGGGAGAAAAACTCCTACGAGCAGTACTTC. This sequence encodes CATSGTGEKNSYEQYF.

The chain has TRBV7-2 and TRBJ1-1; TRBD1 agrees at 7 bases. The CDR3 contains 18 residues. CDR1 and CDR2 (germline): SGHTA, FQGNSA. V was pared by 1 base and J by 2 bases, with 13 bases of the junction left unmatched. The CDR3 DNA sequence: TGTGCCAGCAGCTTAGGTTTTAGAGGGGGCGTTCTTAACACTGAAGCTTTCTTT. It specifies CASSLGFRGGVLNTEAFF.

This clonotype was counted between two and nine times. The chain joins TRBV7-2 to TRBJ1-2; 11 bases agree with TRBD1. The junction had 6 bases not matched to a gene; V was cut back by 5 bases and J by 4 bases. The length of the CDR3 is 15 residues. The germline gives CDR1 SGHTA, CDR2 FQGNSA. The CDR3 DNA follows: TGTGCCAGCAGCGGACAGGGGGCGCTTATCTATGGCTACACCTTC. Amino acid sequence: CASSGQGALIYGYTF.

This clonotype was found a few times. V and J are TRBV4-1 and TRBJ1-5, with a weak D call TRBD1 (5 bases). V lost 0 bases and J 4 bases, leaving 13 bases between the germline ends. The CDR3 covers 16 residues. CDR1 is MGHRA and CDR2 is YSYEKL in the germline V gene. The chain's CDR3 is CASSQEGVAQNQPQHF. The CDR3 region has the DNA TGCGCCAGCAGCCAAGAGGGGGTTGCCCAGAATCAGCCCCAGCATTTT.